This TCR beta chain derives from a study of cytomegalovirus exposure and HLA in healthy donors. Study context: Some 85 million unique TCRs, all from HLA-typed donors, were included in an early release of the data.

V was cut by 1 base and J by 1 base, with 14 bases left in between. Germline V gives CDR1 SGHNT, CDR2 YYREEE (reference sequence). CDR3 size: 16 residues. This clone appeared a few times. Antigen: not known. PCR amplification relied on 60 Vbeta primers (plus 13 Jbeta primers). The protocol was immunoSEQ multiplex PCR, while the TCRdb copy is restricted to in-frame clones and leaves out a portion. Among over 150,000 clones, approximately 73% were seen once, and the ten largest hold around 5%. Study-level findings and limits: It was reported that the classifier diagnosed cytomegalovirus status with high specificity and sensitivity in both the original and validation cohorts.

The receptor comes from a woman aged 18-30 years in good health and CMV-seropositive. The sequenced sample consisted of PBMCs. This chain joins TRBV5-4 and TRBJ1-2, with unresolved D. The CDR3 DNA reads TGTGCCAGCAGCTTGATACTCGGAGGATTTAACTATGGCTACACCTTC. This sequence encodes CASSLILGGFNYGYTF.